The clone carrying this T cell receptor (beta chain) was observed many times. What it recognizes is unknown. Using quantitative 5'-RACE with molecular barcodes, the authors made TCR beta libraries. TCRdb redid the calling of the 5' RACE reads with MiXCR, one entry per CDR3 protein. Altogether more than 250,000 distinct CDR3 sequences are present, 11% being singletons, with the ten largest covering roughly 9%. Germline trimming cut 4 bases from V and 6 bases from J; bases unmatched to any gene: 5. Germline V gene data show CDR1 as DFQATT and CDR2 as SNEGSKA (reference sequence). This CDR3 comprises 14 residues. The entry originates in a study of CD8 T cells in ankylosing spondylitis. Overall study findings and caveats: Within matched ankylosing spondylitis synovial fluid, disease-linked clones were reportedly significantly enriched. Blood of patients with ankylosing spondylitis appeared to be characterized by a TCR beta motif of eight highly homologous variants. Previously reported in reactive arthritis synovial fluid and blood were some of the motif variants.

The sequence was obtained from a female donor with ankylosing spondylitis or in good health (not recorded which). The specimen sequenced was blood, either unsorted or a sorted T cell fraction (not recorded which). The V call is TRBV20-1, the J call TRBJ1-5; 11 bases fit TRBD1. Written as DNA, the CDR3 is TGCAGTGCTACCGGACAGGGGGCGAGTCAGCCCCAGCATTTT. It yields the protein CSATGQGASQPQHF.